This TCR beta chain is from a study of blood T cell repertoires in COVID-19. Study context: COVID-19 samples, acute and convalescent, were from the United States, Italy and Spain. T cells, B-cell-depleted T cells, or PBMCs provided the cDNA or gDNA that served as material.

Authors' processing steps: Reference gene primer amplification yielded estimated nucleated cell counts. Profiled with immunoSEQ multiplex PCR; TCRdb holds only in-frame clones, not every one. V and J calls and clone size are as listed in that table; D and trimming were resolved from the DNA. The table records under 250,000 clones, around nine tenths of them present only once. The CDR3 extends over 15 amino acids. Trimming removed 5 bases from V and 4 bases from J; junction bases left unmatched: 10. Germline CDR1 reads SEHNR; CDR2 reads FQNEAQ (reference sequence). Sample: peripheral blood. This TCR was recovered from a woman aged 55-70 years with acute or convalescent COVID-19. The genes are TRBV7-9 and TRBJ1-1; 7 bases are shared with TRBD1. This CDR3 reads CASSLQGKYFTEAFF. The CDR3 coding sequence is TGTGCCAGCAGCCTACAGGGGAAATATTTCACTGAAGCTTTCTTT.